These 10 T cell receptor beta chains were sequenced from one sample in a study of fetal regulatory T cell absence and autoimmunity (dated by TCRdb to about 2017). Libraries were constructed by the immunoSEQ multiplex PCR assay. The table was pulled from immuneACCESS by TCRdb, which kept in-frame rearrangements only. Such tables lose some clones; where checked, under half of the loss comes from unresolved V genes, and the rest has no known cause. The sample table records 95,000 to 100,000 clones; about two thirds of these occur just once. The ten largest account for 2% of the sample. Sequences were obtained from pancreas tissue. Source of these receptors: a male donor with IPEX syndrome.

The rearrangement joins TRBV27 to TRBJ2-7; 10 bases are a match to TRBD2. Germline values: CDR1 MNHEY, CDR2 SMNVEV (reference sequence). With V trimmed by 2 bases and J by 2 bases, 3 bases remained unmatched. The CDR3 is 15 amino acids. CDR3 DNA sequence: TGTGCCAGCAGTTTAAGAGCGGGAGGGCCCTACGAGCAGTACTTC. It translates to CASSLRAGGPYEQYF.

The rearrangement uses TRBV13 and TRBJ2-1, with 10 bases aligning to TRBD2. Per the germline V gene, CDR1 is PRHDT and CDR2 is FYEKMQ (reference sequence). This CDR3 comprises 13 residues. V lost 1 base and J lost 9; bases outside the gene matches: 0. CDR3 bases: TGTGCCAGCAGCTTAGTAGCGGGGGGTGAGCAGTTCTTC. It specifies CASSLVAGGEQFF.

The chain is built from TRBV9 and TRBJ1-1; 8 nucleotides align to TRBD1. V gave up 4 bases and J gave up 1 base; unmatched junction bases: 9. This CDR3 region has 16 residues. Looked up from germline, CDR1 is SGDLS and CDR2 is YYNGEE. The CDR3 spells CASSPGTGWGNTEAFF. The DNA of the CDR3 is TGTGCCAGCAGCCCAGGGACAGGATGGGGGAACACTGAAGCTTTCTTT.

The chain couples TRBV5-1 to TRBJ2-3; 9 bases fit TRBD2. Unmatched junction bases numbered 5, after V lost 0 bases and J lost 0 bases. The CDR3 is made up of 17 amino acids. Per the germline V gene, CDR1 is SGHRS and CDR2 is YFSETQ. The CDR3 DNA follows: TGCGCCAGCAGCTTGGGGACTAGCGTACTTAGCACAGATACGCAGTATTTT. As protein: CASSLGTSVLSTDTQYF.

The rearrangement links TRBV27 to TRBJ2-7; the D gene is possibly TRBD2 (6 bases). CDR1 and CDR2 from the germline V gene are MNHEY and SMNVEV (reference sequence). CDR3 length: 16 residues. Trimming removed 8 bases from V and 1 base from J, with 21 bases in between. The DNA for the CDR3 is TGTGCCAGCCCAGGGAGAGAGGGGCTAGCGTCCTACGAGCAGTACTTC. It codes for CASPGREGLASYEQYF.

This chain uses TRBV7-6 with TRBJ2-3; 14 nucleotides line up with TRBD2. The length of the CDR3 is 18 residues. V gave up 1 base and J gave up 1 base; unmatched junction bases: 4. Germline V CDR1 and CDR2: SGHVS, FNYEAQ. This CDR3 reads CASSLGLAGGMGTDTQYF. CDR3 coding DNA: TGTGCCAGCAGCTTAGGACTAGCGGGAGGGATGGGCACAGATACGCAGTATTTT.

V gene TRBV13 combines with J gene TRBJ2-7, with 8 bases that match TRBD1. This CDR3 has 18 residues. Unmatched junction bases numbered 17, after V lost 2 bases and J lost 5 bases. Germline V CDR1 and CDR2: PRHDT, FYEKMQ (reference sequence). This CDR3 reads CASSLRAMGQVGCDEQYF. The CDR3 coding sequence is TGTGCCAGCAGCTTAAGGGCTATGGGACAGGTTGGGTGCGACGAGCAGTACTTC.

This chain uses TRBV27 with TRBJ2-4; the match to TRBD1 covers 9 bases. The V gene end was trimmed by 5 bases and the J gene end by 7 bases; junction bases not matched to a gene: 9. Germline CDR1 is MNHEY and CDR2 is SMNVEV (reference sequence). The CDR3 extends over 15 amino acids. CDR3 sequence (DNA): TGTGCCAGCAGTACTGCCGGGACAGGGATTAACATTCAGTACTTC. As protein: CASSTAGTGINIQYF.

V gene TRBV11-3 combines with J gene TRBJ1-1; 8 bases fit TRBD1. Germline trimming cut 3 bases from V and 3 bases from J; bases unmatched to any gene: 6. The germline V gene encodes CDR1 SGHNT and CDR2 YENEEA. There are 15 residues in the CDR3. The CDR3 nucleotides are TGTGCCAGCAGCTTTCGACAGGGGAGTTACACTGAAGCTTTCTTT. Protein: CASSFRQGSYTEAFF.

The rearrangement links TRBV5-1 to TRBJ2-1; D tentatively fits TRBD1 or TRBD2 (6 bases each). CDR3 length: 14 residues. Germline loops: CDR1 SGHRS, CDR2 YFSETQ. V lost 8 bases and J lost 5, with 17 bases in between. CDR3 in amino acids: CASQGGLANNEQFF. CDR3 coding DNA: TGCGCCAGTCAAGGGGGGCTAGCCAACAATGAGCAGTTCTTC. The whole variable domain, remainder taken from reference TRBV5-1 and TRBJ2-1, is KAGVTQTPRYLIKTRGQQVTLSCSPISGHRSVSWYQQTPGQGLQFLFEYFSETQRNKGNFPGRFSGRQFSNSRSEMNVSTLELGDSALYLCASQGGLANNEQFFGPGTRLTVL.